Presented here are 27 T cell receptor beta chains from one specimen sequenced in a study of T-cell reconstitution after alpha-beta-depleted transplantation in children. Preparation of the TCRbeta library involved a method that used unique molecular identifiers. TCRdb ran MiXCR on the PCR reads and lists one entry per CDR3 protein. The sample includes some 520,000 distinct CDR3 sequences, 32% of them seen just once. Sample: PBMCs from the stem cell graft donor, taken from the stem cell graft. The receptors were sampled from a human donor who donated a stem cell graft to a child with aplastic anemia.

There are a few counts of this clonotype. V usage is TRBV4-3 and J usage is TRBJ1-1; D is perhaps TRBD1 (6 bases). V lost 3 bases and J lost 9, with 17 bases in between. Germline CDR1 LGHNA, CDR2 YSLEER. The CDR3 runs 14 residues. CDR3 region: CASSQGGRLGQAFF. DNA for the CDR3: TGCGCCAGCAGCCAGGGGGGGCGATTGGGCCAAGCTTTCTTT.

The chain is built from TRBV6-2 or TRBV6-3 and TRBJ2-7; D is undetermined. The V gene lost 5 bases and the J gene lost 3 bases, with 14 bases spanning the gap. The CDR3 is made up of 14 amino acids. In germline, CDR1 is MNHEY, CDR2 SVGEGT. This CDR3 reads CASSQLRTYYEQYV. The CDR3 DNA is TGTGCCAGCAGTCAATTAAGGACGTACTACGAGCAGTACGTC.

This clonotype was seen a few times. V and J are TRBV12-3 or TRBV12-4 and TRBJ2-3; 10 bases match TRBD2. Trimming removed 7 bases from V and 1 base from J; junction bases left unmatched: 5. The CDR3 consists of 15 residues. Here the CDR3 DNA reads TGTGCCAGCATCTTAGGACTAGCGGGCACAGATACGCAGTATTTT. It is translated as CASILGLAGTDTQYF.

This clonotype was observed a few times. V usage is TRBV29-1 and J usage is TRBJ2-7; a weak D match, TRBD2 (5 bases). Between the trimmed V and J ends, which lost 5 bases and 0 bases, there was a span of 8 bases. This CDR3 region has 12 residues. The germline gives CDR1 SQVTM, CDR2 ANQGSEA. In DNA, the CDR3 is TGCAGCGTTTCGGACTCCTCCTACGAGCAGTACTTC. Translation gives CSVSDSSYEQYF.

The rearrangement uses TRBV9 and TRBJ2-3, with a tentative D call TRBD2 (5 bases). V dropped 1 base and J dropped 3 bases, with 6 bases sitting between them. This CDR3 spans 13 amino acids. CDR1 is SGDLS and CDR2 is YYNGEE in the germline V gene. CDR3 amino acids: CASSVLATDTQYF. In DNA form, the CDR3 reads TGTGCCAGCAGCGTATTAGCGACAGATACGCAGTATTTT.

The rearrangement uses TRBV5-4 and TRBJ2-1; D unresolved. CDR3 length: 13 residues. Per the germline V gene, CDR1 is SGHNT and CDR2 is YYREEE (reference sequence). The ends were cut back, 0 bases at V and 7 bases at J, with 8 bases in the middle. The CDR3 coding sequence is TGTGCCAGCAGCTTGGCCTCCTGGAATGAGCAGTTCTTC. This translates into CASSLASWNEQFF.

The chain employs TRBV30 and TRBJ1-2, with D unresolved. CDR3 length: 13 amino acids. V dropped 0 bases and J dropped 5 bases, with 10 bases sitting between them. Germline CDR1 is GTSNPN and CDR2 is SVGIG (reference sequence). As DNA, the CDR3 is TGTGCCTGGAGTGTTGTGACATCTTATGGCTACACCTTC. It is translated as CAWSVVTSYGYTF.

This clonotype appeared a few times. The CDR3 protein is CSARQPEGTYEQYF. For the CDR3, the DNA is TGCAGTGCTAGACAGCCCGAAGGGACCTACGAGCAGTACTTC. The chain has TRBV20-1 and TRBJ2-7; D gene unclear. This CDR3 spans 14 amino acids. The V end lost 2 bases, the J end lost 2 bases, and 13 bases lay between the germline ends. Germline V gene sequence: CDR1 DFQATT, CDR2 SNEGSKA (reference sequence).

In nucleotides, the CDR3 is TGTGCCAGCAGCCAGGATTTGGGGACAGACTCCTACGAGCAGTACTTC. Its translation: CASSQDLGTDSYEQYF. J is TRBJ2-7 and V is TRBV3-1, with TRBD1 matching 7 bases. This CDR3 is 16 amino acids long. After removal of 3 bases from V and 0 bases from J, the junction contained 8 bases not matched to a gene. Germline loops: CDR1 LGHDT, CDR2 YNNKEL (reference sequence).

This chain uses TRBV19 with TRBJ1-4; TRBD1 might be the D (5 bases). Germline loops: CDR1 LNHDA, CDR2 SQIVND (reference sequence). With 5 bases removed from V and 0 bases from J, the gap between germline ends came to 10 bases. The CDR3 totals 15 residues. The CDR3 nucleotides read TGTGCCAGTAGTGGCGGGGCATCAACTAATGAAAAACTGTTTTTT. Its protein is CASSGGASTNEKLFF.

DNA of the CDR3: TGCGCCAGCAGCCTCTTGGTTGAGACAGATACGCAGTATTTT. It is translated as CASSLLVETDTQYF. The rearrangement joins TRBV5-1 to TRBJ2-3; no reliable D call. The CDR3 is 14 amino acids. The ends were cut back, 4 bases at V and 3 bases at J, with 12 bases in the middle. The germline V gene encodes CDR1 SGHRS and CDR2 YFSETQ.

This clonotype appeared a few times. V usage is TRBV12-3 or TRBV12-4 and J usage is TRBJ2-3; 9 nucleotides line up with TRBD2. This CDR3 is 16 amino acids long. V lost 5 bases and J lost 0; bases outside the gene matches: 6. Here the CDR3 DNA reads TGTGCCAGCAGTAATAGCGGGGGCGTCAGCACAGATACGCAGTATTTT. Translated: CASSNSGGVSTDTQYF.

This rearrangement joins TRBV7-9 to TRBJ1-1; D is ambiguous. Trimming pared 5 bases from V and 5 bases from J, leaving 15 bases between. Germline V gene sequence: CDR1 SEHNR, CDR2 FQNEAQ (reference sequence). The CDR3 sequence is 14 residues long. CDR3 sequence: CASSHRLRETEAFF. Here the CDR3 DNA reads TGTGCCAGCAGCCATAGACTGCGGGAAACTGAAGCTTTCTTT.

The chain has TRBV28 and TRBJ1-3, with 7 positions matching TRBD1. CDR3 length equals 13 residues. Germline V gene data show CDR1 as MDHEN and CDR2 as SYDVKM. V dropped 4 bases and J dropped 8; count of bases not matched to a gene: 5. In DNA form, the CDR3 reads TGTGCCAGCAGTTCCGGCGACAGGGACACCATATATTTT. Translating it yields CASSSGDRDTIYF.

V is TRBV20-1 and J is TRBJ1-5; D is uncertain. Trimming removed 0 bases from V and 3 bases from J, with 9 bases in between. This CDR3 has 14 residues. The germline gives CDR1 DFQATT, CDR2 SNEGSKA (reference sequence). CDR3 in DNA: TGCAGTGCTAGAGAGACACATATCAATCAGCCCCAGCATTTT. Residues: CSARETHINQPQHF.

The chain recombines TRBV28 with TRBJ1-1; TRBD1 matches at 8 bases. The CDR3 is 17 residues long. V gave up 6 bases and J gave up 5 bases; unmatched junction bases: 17. Germline V gene lookup returns CDR1 MDHEN and CDR2 SYDVKM. CDR3 protein: CASSLRARAGGRTEAFF. Written as DNA, the CDR3 is TGTGCCAGCAGCCTCAGGGCCCGGGCAGGGGGCAGAACTGAAGCTTTCTTT.

The table lists this clonotype with a few counts. This chain connects TRBV7-2 to TRBJ2-3; D ambiguous. Trimming took 5 bases from V and 3 from J, leaving 12 bases between them. CDR3 length equals 14 residues. Germline values: CDR1 SGHTA, CDR2 FQGNSA. CDR3 sequence reads: CASSPPTMTDTQYF. The DNA for the CDR3 is TGTGCCAGCAGCCCACCGACGATGACAGATACGCAGTATTTT.

The V and J genes are TRBV24-1 and TRBJ2-1, with unresolved D. The CDR3 extends over 14 amino acids. V lost 5 bases and J 0 bases, leaving 7 bases between the germline ends. From germline, CDR1 is KGHDR and CDR2 SFDVKD. The CDR3, as DNA: TGTGCCACCAGTGTCGCCAGCTCCTACAATGAGCAGTTCTTC. Translation gives CATSVASSYNEQFF.

This clonotype has a handful of counts. The rearrangement joins TRBV20-1 to TRBJ1-5; D remains ambiguous. The CDR3 consists of 15 residues. Trimming pared 4 bases from V and 1 base from J, leaving 14 bases between. Germline CDR1 DFQATT, CDR2 SNEGSKA (reference sequence). The CDR3 DNA reads TGCAGTGCTACAAACAAGGTAAAGAGCAATCAGCCCCAGCATTTT. Encoded protein: CSATNKVKSNQPQHF.

This clonotype has more than one count but fewer than ten. The V call is TRBV12-3 or TRBV12-4, the J call TRBJ1-2; 10 bases fit TRBD1. CDR3 length: 16 residues. The V and J ends lost 2 bases and 4 bases, in that order; junction bases with no gene match: 7. DNA for the CDR3: TGTGCCAGCAGTTTAAATTGGGACAGGGGAGGCTATGGCTACACCTTC. This gives the protein CASSLNWDRGGYGYTF.

This clonotype was seen repeatedly, ten times or more. The V call is TRBV29-1, the J call TRBJ2-1, with D unclear. V was cut by 4 bases and J by 5 bases, with 15 bases left in between. CDR1 is SQVTM, CDR2 ANQGSEA, per germline. This CDR3 has 14 amino acids. This chain's CDR3 is CSVAMWATDNEQFF. CDR3 coding DNA: TGCAGCGTTGCCATGTGGGCGACGGACAATGAGCAGTTCTTC.

Concerning this clonotype itself: The junction departs from germline at one end; a sequencing error may be responsible. The V call is TRBV7-3, the J call TRBJ2-6; TRBD2 is a possible D gene (6 bases). In germline, CDR1 is SGHTA, CDR2 FQGTGA. The CDR3 consists of 15 residues. For the CDR3, the DNA is TGTGCCAGCAGCTTACGGGACTCTGGGGCCAACGGCCTGACTTTC. Residues: CASSLRDSGANGLTF.

The chain links TRBV9 to TRBJ2-2, with D hard to call. CDR3 size: 18 residues. The V end was cut by 0 bases, the J end by 3 bases, with 18 bases between. The germline CDR1 and CDR2 sequences are SGDLS and YYNGEE. This chain's CDR3 is CASSVGPKTLPHTGELFF. CDR3 nucleotide sequence: TGTGCCAGCAGCGTAGGCCCAAAAACTCTCCCCCACACCGGGGAGCTGTTTTTT.

This clonotype was seen a handful of times. The chain recombines TRBV5-1 with TRBJ2-7; TRBD1 or TRBD2 may be the D gene (5 bases each). Germline V gives CDR1 SGHRS, CDR2 YFSETQ. The CDR3 covers 15 residues. V lost 4 bases to trimming and J lost 3 bases, with 17 bases between them. The CDR3 DNA follows: TGCGCCAGCAGCCCTCCGGGACCCCCAATCTACGAGCAGTACTTC. It is translated as CASSPPGPPIYEQYF.

This clonotype was observed a handful of times. The chain has TRBV7-8 and TRBJ2-1, with TRBD2 identical over 14 bases. Germline lookup yields CDR1 SGHVS and CDR2 FQNEAQ. The V gene end was trimmed by 5 bases and the J gene end by 9 bases; junction bases not matched to a gene: 12. The CDR3 covers 17 residues. As DNA, the CDR3 is TGTGCCAGCAGCGTGGGGACTAGCGGGAGCTTCATCACTGAGCAGTTCTTC. It specifies CASSVGTSGSFITEQFF. The whole variable domain, remainder taken from reference TRBV7-8 and TRBJ2-1, is GAGVSQSPRYKVAKRGQDVALRCDPISGHVSLFWYQQALGQGPEFLTYFQNEAQLDKSGLPSDRFFAERPEGSVSTLKIQRTQQEDSAVYLCASSVGTSGSFITEQFFGPGTRLTVL.

V and J are TRBV20-1 and TRBJ2-4; 7 positions match TRBD1. Trimming at V came to 6 bases and at J to 1 base, leaving 3 bases not matched to a gene. Per germline, CDR1 DFQATT and CDR2 SNEGSKA (reference sequence). The CDR3 is 13 amino acids. The CDR3 sequence is CSATGEAKNIQYF. DNA of the CDR3: TGCAGTGCCACAGGGGAGGCCAAAAACATTCAGTACTTC.

In DNA, the CDR3 is TGCGCCAGCAGCCAAGAAGGGGGCAACATTCAGTACTTC. This codes for CASSQEGGNIQYF. This rearrangement joins TRBV4-3 to TRBJ2-4; 7 bases fit TRBD1. CDR3 length equals 13 residues. The germline V gene has CDR1 LGHNA and CDR2 YSLEER. V trimming: 0 bases; J trimming: 7 bases; junction bases outside the gene matches: 0.